Each of the 11 T cell receptor beta chains below was sequenced from the same sample in a study of beta chain features in type 1 diabetes. Study-level findings and limits: Within each of all four CD4+ subsets, Type 1 diabetes patients had TCRB CDR3s that were moderately but significantly shorter.

Their recognized antigens are unknown. Reverse transcription of all isolated RNA meant that expressed TCRB transcripts were sequenced. Here immunoSEQ multiplex PCR was the method, and the copy in TCRdb shows in-frame clones only, minus some. The repertoire holds 200,000 to 250,000 clones, with 16% as singletons. Sequencing used naive CD4+ T cells from blood. All receptors derive from a man aged 30 to 39 with type 1 diabetes.

The sample holds a few counts of this clone. J is TRBJ2-2 and V is TRBV5-1; D uncertain. This CDR3 contains 14 residues. Trimming removed 4 bases at V and 4 bases at J, with 11 bases between. CDR1 is SGHRS, CDR2 YFSETQ, per germline. The CDR3 is CASSPGTSTGELFF. CDR3 nucleotides: TGCGCCAGCAGCCCCGGTACCTCCACCGGGGAGCTGTTTTTT.

This clone has just a few counts. This chain uses TRBV29-1 with TRBJ2-1; D gene unclear. Germline CDR1 and CDR2: SQVTM and ANQGSEA. Trimming removed 4 bases from V and 5 bases from J, with 9 bases in between. This CDR3 has 12 amino acids. The CDR3, as DNA: TGCAGCGTTGGACGGAACGACAATGAGCAGTTCTTC. It translates to CSVGRNDNEQFF.

This clone has more than one count but fewer than ten. The same CDR3 also results from other DNA sequences found in this sample. The genes are TRBV27 and TRBJ2-1; no definite D call. Trimming took off 2 bases at V and 7 bases at J, with 3 bases between the two ends. CDR1 MNHEY and CDR2 SMNVEV come from the germline V gene (reference sequence). This CDR3 has 11 amino acids. The CDR3 DNA is TGTGCCAGCAGTTTACGGAATGAGCAGTTCTTC. Its translation: CASSLRNEQFF.

Only a few counts were recorded for this clone. The V gene is TRBV2, the J gene TRBJ2-3, with 9 bases fitting TRBD1. The junction had 2 bases not matched to a gene; V was cut back by 4 bases and J by 6 bases. This CDR3 region has 13 residues. Germline CDR1 reads SNHLY; CDR2 reads FYNNEI. The CDR3 nucleotides read TGTGCCAGCAGTGCAGGACAGGGGGATACGCAGTATTTT. It specifies CASSAGQGDTQYF. The full variable domain, its missing parts supplied by reference TRBV2 and TRBJ2-3, is EPEVTQTPSHQVTQMGQEVILRCVPISNHLYFYWYRQILGQKVEFLVSFYNNEISEKSEIFDDQFSVERPDGSNFTLKIRSTKLEDSAMYFCASSAGQGDTQYFGPGTRLTVL.

This clone was seen more than once but under ten times. The V and J genes are TRBV18 and TRBJ2-1; 12 bases fit TRBD2. CDR1 is KGHSH and CDR2 is LQKENI in the germline V gene. This CDR3 has 15 amino acids. The junction had 2 bases not matched to a gene; V was cut back by 3 bases and J by 5 bases. The CDR3 loop is CASSPPSGRDNEQFF. The CDR3 DNA is TGTGCCAGCTCACCTCCTAGCGGGAGGGACAATGAGCAGTTCTTC. The full variable domain, with the rest looked up from reference TRBV18 and TRBJ2-1, is NAGVMQNPRHLVRRRGQEARLRCSPMKGHSHVYWYRQLPEEGLKFMVYLQKENIIDESGMPKERFSAEFPKEGPSILRIQQVVRGDSAAYFCASSPPSGRDNEQFFGPGTRLTVL.

The CDR3 bases are TGTGCCAGCAGTTACCCCGAAGAGACCCAGTACTTC. It is translated as CASSYPEETQYF. The chain couples TRBV6-6 to TRBJ2-5; D uncertain. The V gene's germline CDR1 is MNHNY and CDR2 SVGAGI (reference sequence). The CDR3 sequence is 12 residues long. V gave up 2 bases and J gave up 3 bases, with 4 bases separating them.

V usage is TRBV4-3 and J usage is TRBJ2-2; the match to TRBD2 covers 8 bases. CDR1 is LGHNA and CDR2 is YSLEER in the germline V gene. V was pared by 1 base and J by 3 bases, with 10 bases of the junction left unmatched. This CDR3 is built from 18 residues. CDR3 coding DNA: TGCGCCAGCAGCCAAGGCGCCGGGAGGGCCAGGGACACCGGGGAGCTGTTTTTT. Translating gives CASSQGAGRARDTGELFF.

This clone was found a few times. The rearrangement joins TRBV5-1 to TRBJ2-3; D remains unclear. Trimming left V 3 bases short and J 2 bases short, with 10 bases between. The CDR3 spans 14 residues. Germline V CDR1 and CDR2: SGHRS, YFSETQ. This CDR3 is CASSSLDLTDTQYF. CDR3 nucleotides: TGCGCCAGCAGCTCCCTGGACCTCACAGATACGCAGTATTTT.

The gene calls are TRBV28 and TRBJ2-7, with D uncertain. The V end was cut by 3 bases, the J end by 1 base, with 7 bases between. Germline V CDR1 and CDR2: MDHEN, SYDVKM. CDR3 length: 13 residues. CDR3 sequence: CASSFGQSYEQYF. CDR3 sequence (DNA): TGTGCCAGCAGTTTCGGGCAGTCCTACGAGCAGTACTTC.

In this sample, this clone turned up a few times. This chain joins TRBV2 and TRBJ2-1, with D maybe TRBD2 (5 bases). Trimming removed 5 bases at V and 7 bases at J, with 9 bases between. Per the germline V gene, CDR1 is SNHLY and CDR2 is FYNNEI. This CDR3 is 12 amino acids long. The CDR3 protein is CASSLSGNEQFF. As DNA, the CDR3 is TGTGCCAGCAGTTTGTCGGGGAATGAGCAGTTCTTC.

This clone was observed a few times. The J gene is TRBJ2-1, the V gene TRBV7-9, with 8 bases lining up with TRBD2. V shed 5 bases, J shed 0 bases, and the junction held 9 bases outside the gene matches. This CDR3 comprises 17 residues. Germline CDR1 reads SEHNR; CDR2 reads FQNEAQ (reference sequence). For the CDR3, the DNA is TGTGCCAGCAGCCCACGGGCTAGCGGGCTCTCCTACAATGAGCAGTTCTTC. Encoded protein: CASSPRASGLSYNEQFF.